The present T cell receptor beta chain was sequenced within a study of early T cells in non-severe SARS-CoV-2 infection (dated by TCRdb to the early 2020s). For the study in its entirety: Bulk RNA from unsorted whole blood was used for TCR sequencing, so alpha and beta chains could not be paired. The investigation overall reported the following: VDJdb matching was skewed toward anti-spike CD8 responses, so virus-specific expansions were likely underestimated and private and CD4 specificities were missed.

Between the V and J ends, shortened by 4 bases and 2 bases respectively, the junction contains 12 bases. The CDR3, from cysteine to phenylalanine, totals 15 residues. The entry retains the CDR3 DNA only, 45 bases that are in frame from base 1. Reading the germline V gene gives CDR1 MNHNS and CDR2 SASEGT. Libraries were built with 5' RACE. The sequencing machine was a NextSeq 500. Unique molecular identifiers were attached to individual cDNA molecules in the TCR library protocol so that sequencing error and PCR bias could be corrected. Both TCR alpha and beta chains were sequenced, and tight co-correlation was observed between alpha and beta sequence abundances in each sample. From the authors' description of their analysis: V gene, J gene and CDR3 annotation of TCR sequences was performed with Decombinator V4. Expanded TCRs were defined as changing significantly between any two time points under a Poisson model with p below 0.0001. Abundances of TCRs were expressed as counts per million after normalisation to the total number of TCRs sequenced in each sample. TRAV1-2 paired with TRAJ12, TRAJ20 or TRAJ33 defined MAIT TCRs, while TRAV10 paired with TRAJ18 defined iNKT TCRs. VDJdb, accessed 1 November 2021, was searched for CMV, EBV and SARS-CoV-2 annotated TCRs, with TCRs annotated for multiple antigens excluded. Through fastp at Q25 and MiXCR, TCRdb rebuilt clones from the public reads, retaining in-frame beta chains. Every distinct CDR3 protein forms one entry, paired with its most common genes and DNA. The V and J calls reflect TCRdb's pipeline rather than the authors' work. Within this sample are tens of thousands of distinct CDR3 sequences, with roughly 16% of them counted one time only. Clones ranked in the top ten supply about 12% of the sample.

With respect to this clonotype: The target of this receptor is not known. No base quality values were provided; no much bigger clone lies one nucleotide off.

Set within a cohort of healthcare workers in London, UK, this nested case-control study involved weekly PCR testing of nasopharyngeal swabs along with blood sampling. Between 23 and 31 March 2020, the week of the UK lockdown, healthcare workers were enrolled and then followed up weekly for as long as 16 weeks. The rearranged chain carries TRBV6-1 and TRBJ1-5; too little of a D gene remains to name it. Sequenced input: whole blood. This sequence originates from an adult who was a healthcare worker with PCR-confirmed SARS-CoV-2 infection or an uninfected control (not recorded which). The bases read TGTGCCAGCAGTGGGACCCACCAGGGCAATCAGCCCCAGCATTTT. It translates as CASSGTHQGNQPQHF.